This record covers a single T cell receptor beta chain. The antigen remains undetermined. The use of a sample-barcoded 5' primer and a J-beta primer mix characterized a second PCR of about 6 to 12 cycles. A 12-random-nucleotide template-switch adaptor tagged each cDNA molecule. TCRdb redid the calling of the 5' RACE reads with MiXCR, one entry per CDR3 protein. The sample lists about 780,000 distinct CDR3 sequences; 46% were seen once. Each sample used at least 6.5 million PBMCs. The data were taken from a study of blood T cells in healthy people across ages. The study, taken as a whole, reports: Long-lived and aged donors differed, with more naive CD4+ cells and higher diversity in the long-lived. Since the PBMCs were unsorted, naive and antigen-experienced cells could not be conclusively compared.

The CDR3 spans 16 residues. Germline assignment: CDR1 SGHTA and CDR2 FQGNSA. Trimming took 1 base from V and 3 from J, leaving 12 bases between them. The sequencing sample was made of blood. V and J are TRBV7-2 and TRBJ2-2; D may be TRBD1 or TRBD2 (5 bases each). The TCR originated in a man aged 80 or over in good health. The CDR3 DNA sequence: TGTGCCAGCAGCTTAGTTGCGAGGGGAGACACCGGGGAGCTGTTTTTT. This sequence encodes CASSLVARGDTGELFF.